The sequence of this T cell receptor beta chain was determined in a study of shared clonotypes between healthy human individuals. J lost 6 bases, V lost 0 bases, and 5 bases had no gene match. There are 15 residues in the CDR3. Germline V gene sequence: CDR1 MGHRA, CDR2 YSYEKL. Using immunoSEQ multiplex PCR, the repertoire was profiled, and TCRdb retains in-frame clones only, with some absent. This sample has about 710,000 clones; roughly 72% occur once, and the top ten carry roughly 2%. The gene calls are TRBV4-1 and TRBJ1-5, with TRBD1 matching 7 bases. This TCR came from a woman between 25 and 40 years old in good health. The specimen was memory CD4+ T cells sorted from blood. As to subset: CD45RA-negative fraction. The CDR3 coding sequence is TGCGCCAGCAGCCAAGATGACAGGGCAATTCAGCCCCAGCATTTT. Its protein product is CASSQDDRAIQPQHF.